Below, one T cell receptor (beta chain) is given with its context. CDR3 length: 13 amino acids. The germline CDR1 and CDR2 sequences are SEHNR and FQNEAQ (reference sequence). V was pared by 5 bases and J by 4 bases, with 9 bases between. TCRdb's copy holds only in-frame clones and misses some; the assay was immunoSEQ multiplex PCR. This repertoire shows approximately 14,000 clones, over 70% found once; its top ten account for 12% to 15%. The data derive from a study of T cells after somatic rescue of genetic block. The chain is built from TRBV7-9 and TRBJ1-5, with D perhaps matching TRBD1 (5 bases). This sequence was found in a boy aged 10-17 years. Material: peripheral blood mononuclear cells (PBMCs). The CDR3 loop is CASSGPGNQPQHF. DNA for the CDR3: TGTGCCAGCAGCGGCCCAGGGAATCAGCCCCAGCATTTT.